The sequence of this T cell receptor beta chain was determined in a study of blood T cell repertoires in COVID-19. Study-level information: From T cells, B-cell-depleted T cells, or PBMCs came the material, which was cDNA or gDNA.

In the source study's methods: How many nucleated cells were present was estimated from reference gene primer amplification. Sequencing used immunoSEQ multiplex PCR; TCRdb keeps in-frame clones, though not all of them. That table furnishes V, J and clone size, whereas the DNA furnished D and trimming. This sample has some 200,000 clones; about 93% occur once, and the top ten carry approximately 0.5%. The germline V and J ends were trimmed by 5 bases and 13 bases, with 15 bases remaining between them. The germline V gene encodes CDR1 MDHEN and CDR2 SYDVKM. The CDR3 loop spans 11 amino acids. This chain links TRBV28 with TRBJ2-7; a weak D match, TRBD1 (6 bases). Input material: peripheral blood. The TCR originated in a man aged 45-65 years with acute or convalescent COVID-19. The DNA for the CDR3 is TGTGCCAGCAGTGGGTATTTGGGGGCTTACTTC. Its protein product is CASSGYLGAYF.